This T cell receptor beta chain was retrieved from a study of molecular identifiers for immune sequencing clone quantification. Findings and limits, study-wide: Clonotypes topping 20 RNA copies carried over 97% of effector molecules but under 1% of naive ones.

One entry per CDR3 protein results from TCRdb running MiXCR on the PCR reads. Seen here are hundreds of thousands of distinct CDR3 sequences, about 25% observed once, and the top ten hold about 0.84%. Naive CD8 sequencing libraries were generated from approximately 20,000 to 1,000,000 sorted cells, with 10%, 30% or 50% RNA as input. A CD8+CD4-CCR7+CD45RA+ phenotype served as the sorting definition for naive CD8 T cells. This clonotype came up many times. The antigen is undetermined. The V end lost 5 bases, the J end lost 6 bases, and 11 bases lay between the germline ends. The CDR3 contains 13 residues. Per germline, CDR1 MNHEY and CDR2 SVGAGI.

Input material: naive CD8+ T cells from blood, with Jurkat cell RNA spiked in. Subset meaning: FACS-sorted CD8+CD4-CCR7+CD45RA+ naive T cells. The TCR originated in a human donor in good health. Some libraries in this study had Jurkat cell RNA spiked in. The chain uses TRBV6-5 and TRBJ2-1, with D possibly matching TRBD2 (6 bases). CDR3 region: CASSRDLANEQFF. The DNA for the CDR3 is TGTGCCAGCAGTCGGGACTTAGCCAATGAGCAGTTCTTC.